This is a list of T cell receptor beta chains from one sample in a study of identical twins. In TCRdb, the 5' RACE reads were re-called with MiXCR into one record per CDR3 protein. The sample includes some 300,000 distinct CDR3 sequences, more than 9% of them seen just once. These data were likewise used in another study, on yellow fever vaccine responses in identical twins.

The specimen sequenced was CD8+ T cells sorted from blood. The receptors come from a woman between 18 and 30 years old in good health. Both conserved end residues are part of each CDR3. A D gene is named only where the DNA matches it firmly. Clone sizes are given selectively: once, few, many, or a class where the clone is expanded.

j_call: TRBJ2-1
d_call: -
v_call: TRBV15
clone_size: many
cdr3_aa: CATSIRTTGTGNEQFF
cdr3_nt: TGTGCCACCAGCATAAGAACTACAGGGACTGGCAATGAGCAGTTCTTC

j_call: TRBJ2-1
d_call: TRBD2
v_call: TRBV7-9
clone_size: few
cdr3_aa: CASSLRLAGGRNEQFF
cdr3_nt: TGTGCCAGCAGCTTAAGACTAGCGGGAGGCCGCAATGAGCAGTTCTTC

j_call: TRBJ2-3
d_call: -
v_call: TRBV2
clone_size: few
cdr3_aa: CASSTRGQGRDTQYF
cdr3_nt: TGTGCCAGCAGTACCCGGGGGCAGGGGAGAGATACGCAGTATTTT

j_call: TRBJ2-5
d_call: TRBD1
v_call: TRBV15
clone_size: -
cdr3_aa: CATSRDGDRVFNQETQYF
cdr3_nt: TGTGCCACCAGCAGAGATGGGGACAGGGTATTCAACCAAGAGACCCAGTACTTC

j_call: TRBJ1-1
d_call: TRBD1
v_call: TRBV28
clone_size: many
cdr3_aa: CASSLMVTGFTEAFF
cdr3_nt: TGTGCCAGCAGTTTAATGGTGACAGGGTTCACTGAAGCTTTCTTT

j_call: TRBJ2-3
d_call: TRBD2
v_call: TRBV9
clone_size: few
cdr3_aa: CASSIAGGPADTQYF
cdr3_nt: TGTGCCAGCAGCATAGCGGGGGGGCCCGCAGATACGCAGTATTTT

j_call: TRBJ1-3
d_call: TRBD1
v_call: TRBV20-1
clone_size: few
cdr3_aa: CSAGTDSGNTIYF
cdr3_nt: TGCAGTGCCGGGACAGACTCTGGAAACACCATATATTTT

j_call: TRBJ2-2
d_call: TRBD2
v_call: TRBV29-1
clone_size: -
cdr3_aa: CSVEDVSGRDTGELFF
cdr3_nt: TGCAGCGTTGAAGATGTTAGCGGGAGGGACACCGGGGAGCTGTTTTTT

j_call: TRBJ2-1
d_call: TRBD2
v_call: TRBV5-5
clone_size: -
cdr3_aa: CASSLGTSGDNEQFF
cdr3_nt: TGTGCCAGCAGCTTGGGGACTAGCGGCGACAATGAGCAGTTCTTC

j_call: TRBJ2-2
d_call: -
v_call: TRBV20-1
clone_size: few
cdr3_aa: CSALGPGELFF
cdr3_nt: TGCAGTGCCCTAGGTCCCGGGGAGCTGTTTTTT

j_call: TRBJ1-4
d_call: TRBD1
v_call: TRBV20-1
clone_size: few
cdr3_aa: CSAPRPDREDEKLFF
cdr3_nt: TGCAGTGCTCCCCGCCCGGACAGGGAAGATGAAAAACTGTTTTTT